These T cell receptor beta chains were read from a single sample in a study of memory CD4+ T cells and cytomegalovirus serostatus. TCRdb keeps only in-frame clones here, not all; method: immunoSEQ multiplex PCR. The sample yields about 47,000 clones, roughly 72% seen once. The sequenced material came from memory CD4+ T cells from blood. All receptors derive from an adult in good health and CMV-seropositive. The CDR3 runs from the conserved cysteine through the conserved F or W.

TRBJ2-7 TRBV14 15 CASSPRGGFLGEQYF
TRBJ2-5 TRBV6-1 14 CASSDQRIQETQYF
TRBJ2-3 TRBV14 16 CASSQEKGLGTDTQYF
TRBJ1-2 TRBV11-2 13 CASSPEGSYGYTF
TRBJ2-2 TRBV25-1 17 CARRPHPGRPLSGELFF
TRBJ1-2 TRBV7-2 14 CASSLVGSWDGYTF
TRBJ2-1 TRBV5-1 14 CASSGGQGANEQFF
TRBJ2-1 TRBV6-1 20 CASSEAGGLAGVKSYNEQFF
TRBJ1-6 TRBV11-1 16 CASSPHPPGVDSPLHF
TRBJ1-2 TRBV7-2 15 CASTLGGRGRTGYTF
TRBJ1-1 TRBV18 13 CASSPPNFGEAFF
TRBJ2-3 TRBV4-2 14 CASSQVIETDTQYF
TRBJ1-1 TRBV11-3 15 CASSLGGTGNTEAFF
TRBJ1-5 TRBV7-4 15 CASSLGDRGGQPQHF
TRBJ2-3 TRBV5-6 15 CASSLGGSGTDTQYF
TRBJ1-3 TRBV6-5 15 CASSQDRDSGNTIYF
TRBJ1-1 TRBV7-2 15 CASSPFMRPRTEAFF
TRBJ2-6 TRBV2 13 CASSPRGLGVLTF
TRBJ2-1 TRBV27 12 CASSETYNEQFF
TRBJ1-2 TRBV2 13 CASRPDGGYGYTF
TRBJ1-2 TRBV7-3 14 CASSLEVGAGGYTF
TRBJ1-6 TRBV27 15 CASSLYPAVNSPLHF
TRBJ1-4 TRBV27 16 CASKGWAQETNEKLFF
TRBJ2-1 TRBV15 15 CATQILGLESNEQFF
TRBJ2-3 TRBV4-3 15 CASSQDSASTDTQYF
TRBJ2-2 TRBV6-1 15 CASHRDLTWTGELFF
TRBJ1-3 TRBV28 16 CASRPAGGASGNTIYF
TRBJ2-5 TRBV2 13 CATRPGTHETQYF
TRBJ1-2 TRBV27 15 CASSSLRDRGEGYTF
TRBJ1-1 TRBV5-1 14 CASSLVQGGTEAFF
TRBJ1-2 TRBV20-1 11 CSATDPYGYTF
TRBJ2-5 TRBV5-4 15 CASSLAGTGFETQYF
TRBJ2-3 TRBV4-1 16 CASSQEPDTSTDTQYF
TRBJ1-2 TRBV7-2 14 CASSPPQGRYGYTF
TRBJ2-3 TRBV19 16 CASSMRDTTGRDTQYF
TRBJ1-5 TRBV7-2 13 CASSLDSNQPQHF
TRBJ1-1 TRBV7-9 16 CASSQGGTGLYTEAFF
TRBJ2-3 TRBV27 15 CASSAAGGGADTQYF
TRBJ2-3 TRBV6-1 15 CASSVLLPRTDTQYF
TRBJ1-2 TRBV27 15 CASGQNRDDGYGYTF
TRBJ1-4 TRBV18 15 CASSPALRTNEKLFF
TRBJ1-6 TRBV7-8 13 CASSTGLNSPLHF
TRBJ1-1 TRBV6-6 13 CASSSRGDTEAFF
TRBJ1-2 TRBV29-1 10 CSVYLDGYTF
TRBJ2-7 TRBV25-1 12 CASSEYGDEQYF
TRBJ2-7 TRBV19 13 CASSTDEGYEQYF
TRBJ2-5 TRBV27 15 CASSCDYFLQETQYF